This TCR beta chain was sequenced for a study of blood T cells in healthy people across ages. Each donor's blood draw was 7.5 to 10 milliliters of peripheral blood. A sample-barcoded 5' primer and a J-beta primer mix were used in a second PCR of about 7 to 11 cycles. MiXCR, applied by TCRdb to the 5' RACE reads, yields one record per CDR3 protein. The profile shows over 600,000 distinct CDR3 sequences, 35% to 60% of them singletons. The CDR3 is made up of 17 amino acids. J gave up 6 bases and V 1 base, and 13 bases lay outside the gene matches. CDR1 is SGHTA and CDR2 is FQGNSA in the germline V gene. Material: blood. This sequence was found in a man of 80 years or more in good health. The chain uses TRBV7-2 and TRBJ2-3; TRBD2 aligns across 7 bases. CDR3 protein: CASSLGLGLAEADTQYF. CDR3 nucleotides: TGTGCCAGCAGCTTAGGATTAGGGCTAGCGGAAGCGGATACGCAGTATTTT.